These T cell receptor beta chains were read from a single sample in a study of cytomegalovirus exposure and HLA in healthy donors. Profiling relied on immunoSEQ multiplex PCR, and the TCRdb table lists in-frame clones only, not all of them. This table has about 120,000 clones, around 10% appearing once. The sequenced sample consisted of PBMCs. The origin of the receptors is a man aged 30-40 years in good health and CMV-seronegative. The CDR3 runs from the conserved cysteine through the conserved F or W.

cdr3_length	v_call	j_call	cdr3_aa
15	TRBV28	TRBJ1-5	CASNEGQGLISPQHF
14	TRBV18	TRBJ2-4	CASSPPGLSYIQYF
16	TRBV15	TRBJ2-1	CATSRGRLADYNEQFF
15	TRBV11-3	TRBJ2-1	CASSLGLAGHNEQFF
12	TRBV30	TRBJ2-7	CAWSRQFSEQYF
16	TRBV4-1	TRBJ2-1	CASSRGTSESYNEQFF
13	TRBV29-1	TRBJ2-1	CSVGDRSGSEQFF
17	TRBV5-1	TRBJ1-1	CASSLGNRGLATTEAFF
16	TRBV4-1	TRBJ2-2	CASSQDITRGSGELFF
17	TRBV28	TRBJ1-2	CASSLAAGQGFNYGYTF
16	TRBV6-5	TRBJ2-2	CASSYANRGSTGELFF
16	TRBV7-2	TRBJ2-3	CASGLGSGGLTDTQYF
15	TRBV7-3	TRBJ2-2	CASSSSGDWVGELFF
16	TRBV28	TRBJ2-6	CASSLNGESGANVLTF
14	TRBV19	TRBJ1-2	CASSITRGQNGYTF
15	TRBV4-3	TRBJ2-3	CASSQVSGGTDTQYF
13	TRBV10-3	TRBJ1-1	CAISPGQYTEAFF
18	TRBV5-6	TRBJ2-4	CASSLEGQGFLAKNIQYF
13	TRBV7-6	TRBJ1-1	CASSSWGETEAFF
15	TRBV5-1	TRBJ2-1	CASSLGAGGYNEQFF
12	TRBV11-2	TRBJ2-2	CASSLSTGELFF
14	TRBV15	TRBJ2-3	CATSTDYRADTQYF
15	TRBV4-1	TRBJ2-2	CASSQGQGLGGELFF
15	TRBV19	TRBJ1-1	CASSEPRVRNTEAFF
15	TRBV27	TRBJ2-3	CASSLRTSGTDTQYF
17	TRBV5-5	TRBJ1-4	CASSRRLRDATNEKLFF
15	TRBV5-5	TRBJ1-4	CASSSGQGANEKLFF
16	TRBV5-1	TRBJ2-1	CASSPPLAGSYNEQFF
15	TRBV5-8	TRBJ2-7	CASSLAETGTYEQYF
15	TRBV5-5	TRBJ1-4	CASSYNRDNTEKLFF
12	TRBV29-1	TRBJ2-5	CSVEDRGTTQYF
15	TRBV4-1	TRBJ1-2	CASSQDADRRYGYTF
12	TRBV30	TRBJ2-7	CAQGQNSYEQYF
13	TRBV6-1	TRBJ1-2	CASSKIRGYGYTF
14	TRBV30	TRBJ1-5	CAWRGTGGNQPQHF
15	TRBV4-3	TRBJ2-5	CASRPGTGRVETQYF
12	TRBV19	TRBJ2-4	CASSLGSNIQYF
16	TRBV10-1	TRBJ2-5	CASSESTGGFQETQYF
11	TRBV6-5	TRBJ1-1	CASIHGLGAFF